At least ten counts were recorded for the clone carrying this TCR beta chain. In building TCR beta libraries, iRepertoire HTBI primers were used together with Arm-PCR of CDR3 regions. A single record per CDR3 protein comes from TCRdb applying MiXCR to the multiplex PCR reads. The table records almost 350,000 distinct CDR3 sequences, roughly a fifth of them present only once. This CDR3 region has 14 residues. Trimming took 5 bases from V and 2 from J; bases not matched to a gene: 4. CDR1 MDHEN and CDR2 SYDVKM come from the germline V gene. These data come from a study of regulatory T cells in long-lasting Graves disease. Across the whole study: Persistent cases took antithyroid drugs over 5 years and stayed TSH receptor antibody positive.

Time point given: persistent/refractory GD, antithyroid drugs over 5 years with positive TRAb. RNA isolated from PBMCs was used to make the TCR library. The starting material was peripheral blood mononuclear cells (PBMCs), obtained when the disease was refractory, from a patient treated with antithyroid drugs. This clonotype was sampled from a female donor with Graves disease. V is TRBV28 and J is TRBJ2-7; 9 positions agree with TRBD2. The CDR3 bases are TGTGCCAGCAGTCAACTAGCGGGTGCCTACGAGCAGTACTTC. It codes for CASSQLAGAYEQYF.